This T cell receptor (beta chain) comes out of a study of cytomegalovirus exposure and HLA in healthy donors. Amplification used 60 Vbeta primers and 13 Jbeta primers. The table came from immunoSEQ multiplex PCR; TCRdb's copy has only in-frame clones and leaves some out. Seen here are about 140,000 clones, about 84% observed once, and the top ten hold 5% to 8%. The CDR3 loop spans 14 amino acids. The germline CDR1 and CDR2 sequences are MNHNS and SASEGT. Trimming cost V 5 bases and J 3 bases, with 11 bases left between them. This clone was seen more than once but under ten times. Its antigen remains unknown. Regarding the study as a whole: Common viral pathogens seemed, in a later analysis, to connect with several of the most significant clusters. In a later analysis, DRB1 alleles had the most associated TCRs; HLA-C alleles the fewest. There were a few CMV-associated chains whose specificity for CMV antigens was confirmed in vitro.

The chain recombines TRBV6-1 with TRBJ2-1; no firm D call. The sequenced sample was PBMCs. This receptor was identified in a woman aged 35 to 49 in good health and CMV-seropositive. The CDR3, as DNA: TGTGCCAGCAGTAACACAAACCTCTACAATGAGCAGTTCTTC. It yields the protein CASSNTNLYNEQFF.